These T cell receptor beta chains were read from a single sample in a study of blood T cell repertoires in COVID-19. Method: immunoSEQ multiplex PCR; TCRdb's copy keeps in-frame clones and lacks some. The sample carries hundreds of thousands of clones, roughly 88% recorded once. Sequencing input: peripheral blood. The receptors originated from a man aged 80 or over with acute or convalescent COVID-19. Each CDR3 is given with its conserved first and last residue. Fields, in order: V gene, D gene, J gene, CDR3 protein. D genes are given only for firm matches.

v_gene: TRBV18; d_gene: TRBD1; j_gene: TRBJ1-6; CDR3aa: CASSPRGDRANSPLHF
v_gene: TRBV4-2; d_gene: TRBD1; j_gene: TRBJ1-3; CDR3aa: CASSQGVTGGPGNTIYF
v_gene: TRBV6-1; d_gene: TRBD2; j_gene: TRBJ2-3; CDR3aa: CASSSTSGPTDTQYF
v_gene: TRBV7-9; d_gene: TRBD1; j_gene: TRBJ1-1; CDR3aa: CASSSGQGEAFF
v_gene: TRBV6-2/TRBV6-3; d_gene: TRBD1; j_gene: TRBJ1-1; CDR3aa: CASSRQGTEAFF
v_gene: TRBV7-9; d_gene: .; j_gene: TRBJ1-2; CDR3aa: CASNQRGNYGYTF
v_gene: TRBV19; d_gene: TRBD1; j_gene: TRBJ1-2; CDR3aa: CASSARQGPNYGYTF
v_gene: TRBV5-1; d_gene: TRBD2; j_gene: TRBJ2-1; CDR3aa: CASSLSSGRPYNEQFF
v_gene: TRBV4-3; d_gene: .; j_gene: TRBJ1-2; CDR3aa: CASSQGQVANYGYTF
v_gene: TRBV3-1/TRBV3-2; d_gene: TRBD1; j_gene: TRBJ1-1; CDR3aa: CASSQPGQGSEAFF
v_gene: TRBV5-6; d_gene: TRBD1; j_gene: TRBJ1-5; CDR3aa: CASSFGRGHQLQHF
v_gene: TRBV9; d_gene: .; j_gene: TRBJ2-3; CDR3aa: CASSSLSGRLGDTQYF
v_gene: TRBV19; d_gene: TRBD1; j_gene: TRBJ1-6; CDR3aa: CASSMEPGQGNTPLHF
v_gene: TRBV18; d_gene: .; j_gene: TRBJ1-2; CDR3aa: CASSPRADSRLYGYTF
v_gene: TRBV7-6; d_gene: .; j_gene: TRBJ1-1; CDR3aa: CASSPRTVKNTEAFF
v_gene: TRBV27; d_gene: .; j_gene: TRBJ2-7; CDR3aa: CASSFSGGYEQYF
v_gene: TRBV2; d_gene: .; j_gene: TRBJ2-3; CDR3aa: CASSGGTGGTDTQYF
v_gene: TRBV5-1; d_gene: TRBD1; j_gene: TRBJ1-3; CDR3aa: CASGQDGNTIYF
v_gene: TRBV7-3; d_gene: .; j_gene: TRBJ1-1; CDR3aa: CASSLWSGAEAFF
v_gene: TRBV28; d_gene: .; j_gene: TRBJ1-5; CDR3aa: CASSFHTGGNQPQHF
v_gene: TRBV3-1/TRBV3-2; d_gene: TRBD1; j_gene: TRBJ2-7; CDR3aa: CASSQDGRGRSEQYF
v_gene: TRBV19; d_gene: .; j_gene: TRBJ1-5; CDR3aa: CACAATGNQPQHF
v_gene: TRBV10-3; d_gene: TRBD2; j_gene: TRBJ2-7; CDR3aa: CAISKKTSGTYEQYF
v_gene: TRBV7-3; d_gene: .; j_gene: TRBJ2-3; CDR3aa: CASSLTGRTTDTQYF
v_gene: TRBV5-4; d_gene: TRBD1; j_gene: TRBJ1-3; CDR3aa: CASSFDRGNGGNTIYF
v_gene: TRBV3-1/TRBV3-2; d_gene: TRBD1; j_gene: TRBJ2-2; CDR3aa: CASRADRGANTGELFF
v_gene: TRBV4-2; d_gene: .; j_gene: TRBJ1-6; CDR3aa: CASSQVEGSPLHF
v_gene: TRBV6-5; d_gene: TRBD1; j_gene: TRBJ1-6; CDR3aa: CASSRQGMNSPLHF
v_gene: TRBV6-2/TRBV6-3; d_gene: TRBD2; j_gene: TRBJ2-1; CDR3aa: CASSYSVTSGQFF
v_gene: TRBV28; d_gene: .; j_gene: TRBJ2-5; CDR3aa: CASSQDSEFSFQETQYF
v_gene: TRBV10-3; d_gene: .; j_gene: TRBJ1-2; CDR3aa: CAISEKVPGYGYTF
v_gene: TRBV9; d_gene: TRBD2; j_gene: TRBJ2-2; CDR3aa: CASSFSSGGTIGELFF
v_gene: TRBV11-2; d_gene: TRBD1; j_gene: TRBJ2-5; CDR3aa: CASSWTGGETQYF
v_gene: TRBV18; d_gene: .; j_gene: TRBJ1-3; CDR3aa: CASSPPRTGFSSGNTIYF
v_gene: TRBV3-1/TRBV3-2; d_gene: .; j_gene: TRBJ1-1; CDR3aa: CASSQDLPLFKGRIISEAFF
v_gene: TRBV7-2; d_gene: .; j_gene: TRBJ2-2; CDR3aa: CASSLNGFGANTGELFF
v_gene: TRBV5-4; d_gene: TRBD1; j_gene: TRBJ2-7; CDR3aa: CASSLMQGDYEQYF
v_gene: TRBV5-8; d_gene: .; j_gene: TRBJ2-5; CDR3aa: CASSGGRRRETQYF
v_gene: TRBV15; d_gene: .; j_gene: TRBJ2-5; CDR3aa: CATSSPQWETQYF
v_gene: TRBV6-6; d_gene: TRBD2; j_gene: TRBJ2-1; CDR3aa: CASTPPGRAGYEQFF
v_gene: TRBV5-4; d_gene: TRBD1; j_gene: TRBJ2-1; CDR3aa: CASSLGAGWGTGGNNEQFF
v_gene: TRBV6-5; d_gene: TRBD1; j_gene: TRBJ1-5; CDR3aa: CASSSDRGSNQPQHF
v_gene: TRBV9; d_gene: TRBD2; j_gene: TRBJ2-1; CDR3aa: CASAPGLAVYNEQFF
v_gene: TRBV9; d_gene: .; j_gene: TRBJ1-1; CDR3aa: CASSVAQDTEAFF
v_gene: TRBV7-9; d_gene: TRBD2; j_gene: TRBJ2-1; CDR3aa: CASSLVGLAINEQFF
v_gene: TRBV6-5; d_gene: TRBD1; j_gene: TRBJ1-4; CDR3aa: CASSRNRGANEKLFF
v_gene: TRBV7-8; d_gene: .; j_gene: TRBJ1-3; CDR3aa: CASSRTQTSRNTIYF
v_gene: TRBV25-1; d_gene: TRBD1; j_gene: TRBJ1-1; CDR3aa: CASRLTGGQNTEAFF
v_gene: TRBV11-2; d_gene: TRBD1; j_gene: TRBJ2-7; CDR3aa: CASSRSGPTGGLPYEQYF
v_gene: TRBV4-2; d_gene: .; j_gene: TRBJ2-2; CDR3aa: CASSQVRAGELFF
v_gene: TRBV10-3; d_gene: TRBD2; j_gene: TRBJ2-7; CDR3aa: CATLTSGSEQYF
v_gene: TRBV10-1; d_gene: TRBD1; j_gene: TRBJ1-5; CDR3aa: CASSGMKGRTGDRGQPQHF
v_gene: TRBV18; d_gene: .; j_gene: TRBJ1-1; CDR3aa: CASSPGMGLTEAFF
v_gene: TRBV19; d_gene: .; j_gene: TRBJ2-1; CDR3aa: CASSITGYNEQFF
v_gene: TRBV4-1; d_gene: .; j_gene: TRBJ2-6; CDR3aa: CASSQEGAGANVLTF
v_gene: TRBV5-4; d_gene: TRBD1; j_gene: TRBJ2-2; CDR3aa: CASREGDRDFTGELFF
v_gene: TRBV6-6; d_gene: TRBD1; j_gene: TRBJ1-1; CDR3aa: CASSPRDRGNTEAFF
v_gene: TRBV19; d_gene: TRBD1; j_gene: TRBJ2-3; CDR3aa: CASSMRDRVASDTQYF
v_gene: TRBV9; d_gene: TRBD1; j_gene: TRBJ2-2; CDR3aa: CASTKEDRANTGELFF
v_gene: TRBV18; d_gene: .; j_gene: TRBJ2-2; CDR3aa: CASSLGQSLTGELFF